This TCR beta chain was observed in a study of cytomegalovirus exposure and HLA in healthy donors. The wider study: About 79% of more than 300 genotyped donors fell in the Caucasian-associated ancestry cluster.

This CDR3 is built from 15 residues. The ends lost 6 bases at V and 0 bases at J; junction bases unmatched: 7. In germline, CDR1 is MNHNS, CDR2 SASEGT. Use of 60 Vbeta and 13 Jbeta primers characterized the PCR. Produced via immunoSEQ multiplex PCR; TCRdb's table is partial and in-frame only. The table includes around 140,000 clones, around 9% detected once. As for this clone: Other DNA sequences from this sample encode an identical CDR3 as well.

The sequence was obtained from a woman aged 40 to 49 in good health and CMV-seropositive. The chain is built from TRBV6-1 and TRBJ2-7; 8 bases are shared with TRBD1. The sample comprised PBMCs. This chain's CDR3 is CASRRQGRSSYEQYF. CDR3 coding DNA: TGTGCCAGCAGACGACAGGGGCGGAGCTCCTACGAGCAGTACTTC.